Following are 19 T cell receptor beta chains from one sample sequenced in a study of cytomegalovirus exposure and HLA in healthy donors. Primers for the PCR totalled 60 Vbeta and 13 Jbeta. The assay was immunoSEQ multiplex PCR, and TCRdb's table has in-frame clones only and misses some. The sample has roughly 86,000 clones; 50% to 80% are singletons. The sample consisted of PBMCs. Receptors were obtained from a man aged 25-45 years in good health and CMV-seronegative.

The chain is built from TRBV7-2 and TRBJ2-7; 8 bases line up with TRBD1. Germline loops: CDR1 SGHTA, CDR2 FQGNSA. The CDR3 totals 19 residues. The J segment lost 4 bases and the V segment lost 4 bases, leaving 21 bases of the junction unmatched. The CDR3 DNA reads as TGTGCCAGCAGCTCCAACCCCTTCCACCGACAGGGGCGACTTTACGAGCAGTACTTC. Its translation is CASSSNPFHRQGRLYEQYF.

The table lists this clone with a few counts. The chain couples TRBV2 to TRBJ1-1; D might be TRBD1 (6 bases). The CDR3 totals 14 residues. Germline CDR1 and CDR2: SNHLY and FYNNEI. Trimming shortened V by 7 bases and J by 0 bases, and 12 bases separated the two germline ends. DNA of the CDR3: TGTGCCAGCAAGGGGGACGGCTTGAACACTGAAGCTTTCTTT. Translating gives CASKGDGLNTEAFF.

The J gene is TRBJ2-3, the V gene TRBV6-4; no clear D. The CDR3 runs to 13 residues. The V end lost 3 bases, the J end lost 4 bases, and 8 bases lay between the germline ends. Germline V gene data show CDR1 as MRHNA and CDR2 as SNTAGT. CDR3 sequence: CASSERYADTQYF. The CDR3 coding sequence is TGTGCCAGCAGTGAGAGGTACGCAGATACGCAGTATTTT.

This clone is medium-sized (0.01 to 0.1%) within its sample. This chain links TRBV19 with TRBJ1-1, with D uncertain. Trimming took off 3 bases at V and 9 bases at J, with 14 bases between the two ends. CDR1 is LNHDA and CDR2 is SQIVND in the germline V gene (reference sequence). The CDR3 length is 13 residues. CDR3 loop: CASSMRRAMKAFF. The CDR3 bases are TGTGCCAGTAGTATGAGGAGGGCTATGAAAGCTTTCTTT.

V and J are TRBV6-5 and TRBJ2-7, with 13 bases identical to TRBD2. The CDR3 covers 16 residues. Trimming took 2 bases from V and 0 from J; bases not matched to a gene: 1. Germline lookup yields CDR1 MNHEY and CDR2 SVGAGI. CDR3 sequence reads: CASSYRTSGSSYEQYF. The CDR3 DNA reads TGTGCCAGCAGTTACAGGACTAGCGGGAGCTCCTACGAGCAGTACTTC.

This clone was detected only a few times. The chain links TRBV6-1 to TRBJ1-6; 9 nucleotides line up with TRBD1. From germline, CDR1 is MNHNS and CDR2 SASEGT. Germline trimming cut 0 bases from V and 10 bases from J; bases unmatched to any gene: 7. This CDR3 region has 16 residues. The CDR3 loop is CASSEAGTGFGSPLHF. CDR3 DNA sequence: TGTGCCAGCAGTGAAGCGGGGACAGGGTTCGGGTCACCCCTCCACTTT.

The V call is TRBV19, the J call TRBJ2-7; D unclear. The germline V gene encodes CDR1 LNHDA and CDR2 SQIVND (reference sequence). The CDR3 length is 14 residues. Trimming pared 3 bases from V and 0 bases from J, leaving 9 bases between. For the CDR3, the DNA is TGTGCCAGTAGTATCCGTTTCAGCTCCTACGAGCAGTACTTC. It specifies CASSIRFSSYEQYF.

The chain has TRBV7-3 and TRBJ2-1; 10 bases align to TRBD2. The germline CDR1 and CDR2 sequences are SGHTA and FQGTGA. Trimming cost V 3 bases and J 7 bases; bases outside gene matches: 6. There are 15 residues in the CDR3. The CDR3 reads CASSFQREGANEQFF. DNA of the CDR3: TGTGCCAGCAGCTTTCAGCGGGAGGGTGCAAATGAGCAGTTCTTC.

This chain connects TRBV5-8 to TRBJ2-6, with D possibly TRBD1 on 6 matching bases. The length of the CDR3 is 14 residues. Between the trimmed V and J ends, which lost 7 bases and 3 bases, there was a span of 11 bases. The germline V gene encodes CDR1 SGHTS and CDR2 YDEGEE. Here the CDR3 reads CASGRGSGANVLTF. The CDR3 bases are TGTGCCAGCGGAAGGGGGAGTGGGGCCAACGTCCTGACTTTC. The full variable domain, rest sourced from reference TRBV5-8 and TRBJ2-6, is EAGVTQSPTHLIKTRGQQATLRCSPISGHTSVYWYQQALGLGLQFLLWYDEGEERNRGNFPPRFSGRQFPNYSSELNVNALELEDSALYLCASGRGSGANVLTFGAGSRLTVL.

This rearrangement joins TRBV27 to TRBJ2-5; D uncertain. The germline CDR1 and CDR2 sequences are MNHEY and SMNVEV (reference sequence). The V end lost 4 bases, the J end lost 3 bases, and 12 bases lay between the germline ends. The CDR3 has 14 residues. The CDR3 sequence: CASSSSRREETQYF. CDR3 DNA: TGTGCCAGCAGTTCATCGAGGCGAGAAGAGACCCAGTACTTC.

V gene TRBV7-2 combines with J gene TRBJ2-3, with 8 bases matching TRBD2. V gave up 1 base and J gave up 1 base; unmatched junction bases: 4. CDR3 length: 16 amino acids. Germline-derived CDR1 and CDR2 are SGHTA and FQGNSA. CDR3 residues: CASSLVAGGGTDTQYF. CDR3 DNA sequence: TGTGCCAGCAGCTTAGTTGCGGGGGGTGGCACAGATACGCAGTATTTT.

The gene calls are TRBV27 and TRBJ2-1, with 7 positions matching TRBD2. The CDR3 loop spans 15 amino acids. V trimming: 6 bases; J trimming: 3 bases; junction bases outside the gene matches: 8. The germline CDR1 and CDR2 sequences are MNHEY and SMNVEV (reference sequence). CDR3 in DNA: TGTGCCAGCAGGCTTCGGGCGGGAGTCTACAATGAGCAGTTCTTC. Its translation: CASRLRAGVYNEQFF.

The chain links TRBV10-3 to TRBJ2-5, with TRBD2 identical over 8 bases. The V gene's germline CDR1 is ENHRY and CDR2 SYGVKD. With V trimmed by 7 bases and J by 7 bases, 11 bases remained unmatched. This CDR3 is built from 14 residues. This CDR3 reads CAIMKGTREGTQYF. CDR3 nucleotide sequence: TGTGCCATCATGAAAGGGACCCGGGAGGGGACCCAGTACTTC.

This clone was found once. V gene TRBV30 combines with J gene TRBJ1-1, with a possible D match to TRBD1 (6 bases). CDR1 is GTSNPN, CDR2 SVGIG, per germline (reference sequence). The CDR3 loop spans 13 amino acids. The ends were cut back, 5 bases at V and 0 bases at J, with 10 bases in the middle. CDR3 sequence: CAWGGQLNTEAFF. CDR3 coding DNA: TGTGCCTGGGGGGGACAATTGAACACTGAAGCTTTCTTT.

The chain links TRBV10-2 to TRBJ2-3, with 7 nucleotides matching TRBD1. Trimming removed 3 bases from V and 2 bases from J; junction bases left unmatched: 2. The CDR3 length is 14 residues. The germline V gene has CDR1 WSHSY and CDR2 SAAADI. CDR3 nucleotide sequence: TGCGCCAGCAGTGAACAGGGGTACACAGATACGCAGTATTTT. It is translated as CASSEQGYTDTQYF.

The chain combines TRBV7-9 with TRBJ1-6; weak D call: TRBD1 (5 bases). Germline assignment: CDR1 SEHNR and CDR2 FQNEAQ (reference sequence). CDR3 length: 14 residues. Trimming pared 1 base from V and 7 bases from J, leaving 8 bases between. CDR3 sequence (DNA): TGTGCCAGCAGCTTAGAACAGGCCAATTCACCCCTCCACTTT. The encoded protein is CASSLEQANSPLHF.

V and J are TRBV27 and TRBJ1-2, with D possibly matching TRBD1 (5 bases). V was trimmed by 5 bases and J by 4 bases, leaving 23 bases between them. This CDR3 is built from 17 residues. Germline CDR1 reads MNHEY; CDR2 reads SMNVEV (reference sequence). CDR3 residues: CASSPTHPGRSIYGYTF. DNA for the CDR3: TGTGCCAGCAGTCCTACCCACCCAGGGAGGTCCATCTATGGCTACACCTTC.

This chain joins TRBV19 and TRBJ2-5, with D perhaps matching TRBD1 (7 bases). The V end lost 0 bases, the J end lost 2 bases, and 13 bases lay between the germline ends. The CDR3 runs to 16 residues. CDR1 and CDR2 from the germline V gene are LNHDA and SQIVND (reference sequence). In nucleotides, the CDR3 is TGTGCCAGTAGTATAGATGGCAGGGGGGCGCAAGAGACCCAGTACTTC. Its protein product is CASSIDGRGAQETQYF.

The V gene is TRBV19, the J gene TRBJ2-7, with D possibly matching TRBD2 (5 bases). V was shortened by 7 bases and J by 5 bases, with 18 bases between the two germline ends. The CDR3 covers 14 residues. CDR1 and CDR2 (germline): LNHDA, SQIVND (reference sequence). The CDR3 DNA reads TGTGCCAGTAAATCGACACCCACTAGGAACGAGCAGTACTTC. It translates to CASKSTPTRNEQYF. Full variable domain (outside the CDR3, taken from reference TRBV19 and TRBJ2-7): DGGITQSPKYLFRKEGQNVTLSCEQNLNHDAMYWYRQDPGQGLRLIYYSQIVNDFQKGDIAEGYSVSREKKESFPLTVTSAQKNPTAFYLCASKSTPTRNEQYFGPGTRLTVT.